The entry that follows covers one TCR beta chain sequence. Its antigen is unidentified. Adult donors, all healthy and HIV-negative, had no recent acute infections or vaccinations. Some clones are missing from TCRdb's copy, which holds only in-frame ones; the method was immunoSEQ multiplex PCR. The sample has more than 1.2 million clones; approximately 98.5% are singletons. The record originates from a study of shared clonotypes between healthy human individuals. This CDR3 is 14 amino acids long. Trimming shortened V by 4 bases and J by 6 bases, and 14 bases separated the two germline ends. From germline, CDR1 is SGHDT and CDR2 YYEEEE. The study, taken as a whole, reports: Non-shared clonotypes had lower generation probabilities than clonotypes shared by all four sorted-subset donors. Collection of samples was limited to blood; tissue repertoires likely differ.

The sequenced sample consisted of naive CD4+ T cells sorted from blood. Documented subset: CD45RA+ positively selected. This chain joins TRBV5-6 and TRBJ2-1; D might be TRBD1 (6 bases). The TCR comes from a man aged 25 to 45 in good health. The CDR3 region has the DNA TGTGCCAGCAGCCATCAAGGACAGTCCAATGAGCAGTTCTTC. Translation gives CASSHQGQSNEQFF.